This T cell receptor (beta chain) was recovered during a study of STAT5B mutations in CD4+ large granular lymphocyte leukemia. Findings and caveats of the study: Data were not HLA-matched across samples.

Regarding this clone: The antigen remains unidentified.

Clones were sequenced by immunoSEQ multiplex PCR, and TCRdb holds only the in-frame ones, with some missing. The table has about 30,000 clones, around nine tenths seen once. Sequenced: CD4+ T cells from blood buffy coats. This clonotype was obtained from a human donor in good health.

CDR3: CASSQPGGDTEAFF. The CDR3 DNA reads TGTGCCAGCAGTCAACCGGGAGGGGACACTGAAGCTTTCTTT. The V gene is TRBV6-5, the J gene TRBJ1-1; maybe TRBD1 (5 bases). The V gene lost 5 bases and the J gene lost 3 bases, with 13 bases spanning the gap. The CDR3 runs to 14 residues. Germline CDR1 and CDR2: MNHEY and SVGAGI.